The source of this T cell receptor beta chain is a study of shared clonotypes between healthy human individuals. Whole-study context: The study enrolled a couple of women and three men aged 18 to 49.

Generated by immunoSEQ multiplex PCR, the TCRdb table keeps only in-frame clones and is missing some. The sample includes about 960,000 clones, 70% to 85% of them seen just once. Germline V CDR1 and CDR2: MGHRA, YSYEKL. V lost 1 base, J lost 6 bases, and 12 bases stayed unmatched. This CDR3 has 16 residues. The clonotype originates from a man between 18 and 29 years old in good health. The sequenced sample was memory CD4+ T cells sorted from blood. Subset meaning: CD45RA-negative fraction. The chain combines TRBV4-1 with TRBJ2-7, with 7 bases fitting TRBD2. The CDR3 loop reads CASSQGDGGVKGEQYF. The CDR3 DNA reads as TGCGCCAGCAGCCAAGGGGATGGGGGGGTAAAGGGCGAGCAGTACTTC.